The source of this TCR delta chain is a study of gamma-delta chains in newborns, infants, children. V lost 3 bases to trimming and J lost 0 bases; unmatched junction nucleotides: 7. The CDR3 is 18 amino acids. The germline CDR1 and CDR2 sequences are GEAIGNYY and EKD. This clone occurred a few times. TCRdb has a much larger clone's protein, which differs at residue 5 from the translation of this DNA, likely because of a read error; what is shown is the protein translated from the DNA. The same CDR3 also results from other DNA sequences found in this sample. TCRdb re-processed the reads via CATT. Of around 6,200 delta-chain clones in the sample, 2% to 3% were seen once.

Sequencing used blood. This TCR came from a child who was a newborn, infant or young child, either healthy, febrile or measles-vaccinated (not recorded which). The J gene is TRDJ3, the V gene TRDV2, with TRDD3 matching over 7 bases. The CDR3 DNA is TGTGCCTGTGACGCCGTACTGGGGAGCTCCTGGGACACCCGACAGATGTTTTTC. Translating gives CACDAVLGSSWDTRQMFF.